One sample yielded the 26 T cell receptor beta chains listed below, sequenced in a study of T cell changes during pregnancy in multiple sclerosis. Repertoires were generated with immunoSEQ multiplex PCR, while TCRdb's copy carries only in-frame clones and drops some. The table shows 55,000 to 85,000 clones, with over 90% occurring only once. The sample in question was CD4+ T cells from peripheral blood mononuclear cells, obtained after pregnancy. Every receptor here comes from a female donor with multiple sclerosis, enrolled in a pregnancy study.

The chain recombines TRBV19 with TRBJ1-2; 8 nucleotides line up with TRBD1. Trimming removed 6 bases from V and 8 bases from J; junction bases left unmatched: 8. The CDR3 consists of 13 residues. The germline gives CDR1 LNHDA, CDR2 SQIVND (reference sequence). The CDR3 DNA reads TGTGCCAGTAGCCCGGACAGGGTGGACGGCTACACCTTC. This codes for CASSPDRVDGYTF.

V is TRBV7-3 and J is TRBJ2-3, with TRBD1 as a possible D gene (6 bases). This CDR3 spans 13 amino acids. Trimming cost V 5 bases and J 6 bases, with 12 bases left between them. The germline gives CDR1 SGHTA, CDR2 FQGTGA. The CDR3 protein is CASSQTGADTQYF. The CDR3 nucleotides read TGTGCCAGCAGCCAGACAGGAGCCGATACGCAGTATTTT.

V usage is TRBV5-4 and J usage is TRBJ2-3, with 9 positions matching TRBD2. CDR3 length: 16 amino acids. CDR1 SGHNT and CDR2 YYREEE come from the germline V gene (reference sequence). V dropped 0 bases and J dropped 5; count of bases not matched to a gene: 7. The CDR3: CASSLEASGVIDTQYF. The CDR3 region has the DNA TGTGCCAGCAGCTTGGAGGCTAGCGGGGTAATAGATACGCAGTATTTT.

The V and J genes are TRBV5-1 and TRBJ2-1; 7 bases are shared with TRBD1. This CDR3 contains 15 residues. Germline CDR1 SGHRS, CDR2 YFSETQ. V lost 7 bases, J lost 6 bases, and 13 bases stayed unmatched. The CDR3 reads CASEETGLFSNEQFF. The CDR3 region has the DNA TGCGCCAGCGAAGAGACAGGGCTTTTTTCCAATGAGCAGTTCTTC.

The chain carries TRBV27 and TRBJ2-1; maybe TRBD2 (5 bases). This CDR3 has 14 amino acids. CDR1 and CDR2 (germline): MNHEY, SMNVEV (reference sequence). The V gene lost 5 bases and the J gene lost 10 bases, with 18 bases spanning the gap. This CDR3 reads CASSPLSGLREQFF. DNA for the CDR3: TGTGCCAGCAGTCCTCTCTCGGGATTGCGGGAGCAGTTCTTC.

This clone was picked up one time. This chain connects TRBV7-9 to TRBJ1-2; D is uncertain. Per germline, CDR1 SEHNR and CDR2 FQNEAQ (reference sequence). This CDR3 is built from 15 residues. V was cut by 3 bases and J by 5 bases, with 16 bases left in between. The CDR3 sequence: CASSLDGSGGYGYTF. The CDR3 DNA is TGTGCCAGCAGCTTGGACGGCTCGGGAGGGTATGGCTACACCTTC.

The chain has TRBV7-3 and TRBJ1-1, with 11 positions matching TRBD1. The germline V gene encodes CDR1 SGHTA and CDR2 FQGTGA. The CDR3 consists of 13 residues. V lost 6 bases to trimming and J lost 7 bases; unmatched junction nucleotides: 4. The CDR3 here is CASSRDRGIEAFF. The CDR3, as DNA: TGTGCCAGCAGTAGGGACAGGGGGATTGAAGCTTTCTTT.

The rearrangement joins TRBV19 to TRBJ2-7, with 10 bases that match TRBD1. Trimming at V came to 5 bases and at J to 1 base, leaving 5 bases not matched to a gene. CDR3 length: 15 amino acids. Germline V lookup: CDR1 LNHDA, CDR2 SQIVND (reference sequence). CDR3 in DNA: TGTGCCAGTAGTCGGGGACAGGGGACGTCCTACGAGCAGTACTTC. Translated: CASSRGQGTSYEQYF.

The chain joins TRBV5-4 to TRBJ2-7; possible D gene TRBD2, 5 bases. CDR1 is SGHNT, CDR2 YYREEE, per germline (reference sequence). CDR3 length: 13 residues. Trimming cost V 5 bases and J 2 bases, with 11 bases left between them. CDR3 sequence: CASSRTGTYEQYF. CDR3 DNA: TGTGCCAGCAGTCGCACGGGGACCTACGAGCAGTACTTC.

The table lists this clone with a count of one. The V call is TRBV27, the J call TRBJ2-3; 15 bases line up with TRBD2. Germline V gene sequence: CDR1 MNHEY, CDR2 SMNVEV (reference sequence). V lost 5 bases, J lost 0 bases, and 12 bases stayed unmatched. There are 20 residues in the CDR3. CDR3 bases: TGTGCCAGCAGTCCATACCCCGGACTAGCGGGAGGGCTAAGCACAGATACGCAGTATTTT. Translating it yields CASSPYPGLAGGLSTDTQYF.

The genes are TRBV15 and TRBJ1-5, with D possibly matching TRBD1 (6 bases). The V gene's germline CDR1 is LNHNV and CDR2 YYDKDF (reference sequence). The ends were cut back, 4 bases at V and 2 bases at J, with 9 bases in the middle. This CDR3 comprises 14 residues. The CDR3 sequence is CATSISGGNQPQHF. The CDR3 coding sequence is TGTGCCACCAGCATTTCAGGGGGCAATCAGCCCCAGCATTTT.

The V call is TRBV7-8, the J call TRBJ1-5; D is uncertain. The germline gives CDR1 SGHVS, CDR2 FQNEAQ. V lost 2 bases, J lost 2 bases, and 19 bases lay in between. CDR3 length: 18 residues. CDR3 amino acids: CASSLPGLSERRNQPQHF. CDR3 DNA sequence: TGTGCCAGCAGCTTACCCGGGTTGTCAGAGAGGCGCAATCAGCCCCAGCATTTT.

The V and J genes are TRBV30 and TRBJ1-1; a weak D match, TRBD1 (5 bases). CDR3 size: 12 residues. The germline V gene encodes CDR1 GTSNPN and CDR2 SVGIG (reference sequence). V was cut by 7 bases and J by 4 bases, with 13 bases left in between. CDR3 sequence reads: CAFTGRITEAFF. As DNA, the CDR3 is TGTGCCTTCACAGGACGGATCACTGAAGCTTTCTTT.

The count of this clone is one. This chain connects TRBV7-8 to TRBJ2-1; TRBD2 matches 7 bases. V dropped 4 bases and J dropped 7; count of bases not matched to a gene: 10. The CDR3 length is 15 residues. Germline V lookup: CDR1 SGHVS, CDR2 FQNEAQ. The CDR3 nucleotides read TGTGCCAGCAGCTCCGGGGGGATTAGCTTAAATGAGCAGTTCTTC. Encoded protein: CASSSGGISLNEQFF.

The V and J genes are TRBV28 and TRBJ2-7, with TRBD2 matching over 13 bases. Per the germline V gene, CDR1 is MDHEN and CDR2 is SYDVKM. The CDR3 runs 20 residues. V shed 6 bases, J shed 4 bases, and the junction held 21 bases outside the gene matches. The CDR3 is CASSPLTEPSGTSGIYEQYF. CDR3 sequence (DNA): TGTGCCAGCAGCCCCCTGACAGAACCCTCCGGGACTAGCGGGATATACGAGCAGTACTTC.

The chain has TRBV19 and TRBJ2-7, with 7 nucleotides matching TRBD2. The V gene end was trimmed by 5 bases and the J gene end by 0 bases; junction bases not matched to a gene: 7. This CDR3 comprises 15 residues. Germline V gene lookup returns CDR1 LNHDA and CDR2 SQIVND (reference sequence). CDR3 DNA: TGTGCCAGTAGTGGTCGGAAGCGGGGCTCCTACGAGCAGTACTTC. Protein: CASSGRKRGSYEQYF.

The chain joins TRBV7-9 to TRBJ2-7, with D possibly matching TRBD2 (5 bases). The V end was cut by 4 bases, the J end by 10 bases, with 14 bases between. The CDR3 has 12 amino acids. Germline V CDR1 and CDR2: SEHNR, FQNEAQ (reference sequence). The CDR3 protein is CASSSEGSSQYF. DNA for the CDR3: TGTGCCAGCAGCTCCGAGGGTTCTTCCCAGTACTTC.

This clone was seen only once. The V and J genes are TRBV18 and TRBJ2-5; 12 bases map to TRBD2. This CDR3 is built from 15 residues. CDR1 is KGHSH, CDR2 LQKENI, per germline. Trimming took 3 bases from V and 4 from J; bases not matched to a gene: 3. Here the CDR3 DNA reads TGTGCCAGCTCACCGCAGGGACTAGCGGGAGAGACCCAGTACTTC. Amino acid sequence: CASSPQGLAGETQYF. Full variable domain (rest looked up from reference TRBV18 and TRBJ2-5): NAGVMQNPRHLVRRRGQEARLRCSPMKGHSHVYWYRQLPEEGLKFMVYLQKENIIDESGMPKERFSAEFPKEGPSILRIQQVVRGDSAAYFCASSPQGLAGETQYFGPGTRLLVL.

As concerns this clone: Germline and junction disagree at one end, which may indicate a read error. The chain carries TRBV5-5 and TRBJ2-7, with D perhaps TRBD2 (7 bases). Germline CDR1 SGHKS, CDR2 YYEKEE (reference sequence). The CDR3 covers 13 residues. Written as DNA, the CDR3 is TGTGCCAGCAGTTATGGGGGGGCAGGGTTGAAGAACTTC. It yields the protein CASSYGGAGLKNF.

The rearrangement uses TRBV6-1 and TRBJ1-6; D perhaps matches TRBD1 (5 bases). V gave up 6 bases and J gave up 12 bases, with 21 bases separating them. The CDR3 sequence is 15 residues long. Germline lookup yields CDR1 MNHNS and CDR2 SASEGT. The CDR3 sequence: CASRVDQGASRPLHF. CDR3 nucleotides: TGTGCCAGCAGGGTAGACCAAGGGGCAAGTAGACCCCTCCACTTT.

This clone is a singleton in its sample. The chain has TRBV4-2 and TRBJ2-1; 11 bases are a match to TRBD2. Germline V gene sequence: CDR1 LGHNA, CDR2 YNFKEQ. The CDR3 contains 17 residues. V trimming: 4 bases; J trimming: 2 bases; junction bases outside the gene matches: 7. The CDR3 protein is CASSRRTSGSTYNEQFF. In DNA form, the CDR3 reads TGTGCCAGCAGCCGACGGACTAGCGGGTCAACCTACAATGAGCAGTTCTTC.

The rearrangement uses TRBV5-6 and TRBJ1-1, with 8 bases that match TRBD1. Per the germline V gene, CDR1 is SGHDT and CDR2 is YYEEEE. The CDR3 length is 13 residues. The junction had 3 bases not matched to a gene; V was cut back by 3 bases and J by 5 bases. The CDR3 DNA reads TGTGCCAGCAGCTGGGACAGGCGGACTGAAGCTTTCTTT. Translating it yields CASSWDRRTEAFF.

This chain links TRBV5-1 with TRBJ1-1, with a possible D match to TRBD1 (6 bases). V lost 3 bases and J lost 6, with 9 bases in between. CDR3 length: 12 residues. CDR1 and CDR2 from the germline V gene are SGHRS and YFSETQ. In DNA, the CDR3 is TGCGCCAGCAGCTCCAGGGGCGCTGAAGCTTTCTTT. This encodes CASSSRGAEAFF.

This clone was seen only once. The chain links TRBV5-1 to TRBJ2-7; weak D call: TRBD2 (6 bases). V lost 5 bases and J 0 bases, leaving 18 bases between the germline ends. The CDR3 has 16 amino acids. From germline, CDR1 is SGHRS and CDR2 YFSETQ. The DNA for the CDR3 is TGCGCCAGCAGTCCCAATCCCCCTAGCGCCTCCTACGAGCAGTACTTC. This codes for CASSPNPPSASYEQYF.

CDR3 in DNA: TGTGCCAGCAGTGATCGCGGGGTTAGCACAGATACGCAGTATTTT. It encodes CASSDRGVSTDTQYF. The gene calls are TRBV6-4 and TRBJ2-3; possible D gene TRBD2, 6 bases. The CDR3 has 15 amino acids. V lost 3 bases and J 0 bases, leaving 10 bases between the germline ends. In germline, CDR1 is MRHNA, CDR2 SNTAGT.

The chain has TRBV18 and TRBJ2-1; D is perhaps TRBD1 (6 bases). V was cut by 6 bases and J by 10 bases, with 16 bases left in between. The germline V gene has CDR1 KGHSH and CDR2 LQKENI. The CDR3 has 13 amino acids. The DNA of the CDR3 is TGTGCCAGCTCCCCGGGGCAGGGGAGAGAGCAGTTCTTC. Protein product: CASSPGQGREQFF.